This T cell receptor (beta chain) was recorded in a study of PD-1 blockade in classical Hodgkin lymphoma. Findings and limits, study-wide: Although disease activity or prior therapy may be involved, causes of the repertoire differences remain undefined. A significant rise in TCR diversity by C4D1 was seen for CD4+ but not CD8+ cells. Baseline TCR diversity was reportedly lower in newly diagnosed patients than in healthy donors. It was reported as lower still in relapsed/refractory patients. Patients who initiated nivolumab within 1 year of ASCT were excluded.

Comments on this clone: No antigen is known for it.

The CDR3 covers 14 residues. The ends were cut back, 5 bases at V and 0 bases at J, with 11 bases in the middle. The germline V gene has CDR1 GTSNPN and CDR2 SVGIG (reference sequence). Time point defined: cycle 4 day 1 (C4D1), after less than seven weeks of nivolumab. Following autologous stem cell transplantation, relapse occurred in every patient, and exposure to brentuximab vedotin varied. Thawed PBMCs yielded CD4+ T cells through magnetic negative selection. Assay used: immunoSEQ multiplex PCR; TCRdb lists only in-frame clones, some missing. The sample shows 18,000 or so clones, about 75% of them seen only once.

The source of this sequence is a human donor with classical Hodgkin lymphoma. This sequence joins TRBV30 and TRBJ1-3, with TRBD1 as a possible D gene (5 bases). The sequences come from CD4+ T cells from blood, collected before the fourth cycle of nivolumab. CDR3 bases: TGTGCCTGGGGGGGGACGGTCTCTGGAAACACCATATATTTT. As protein: CAWGGTVSGNTIYF.